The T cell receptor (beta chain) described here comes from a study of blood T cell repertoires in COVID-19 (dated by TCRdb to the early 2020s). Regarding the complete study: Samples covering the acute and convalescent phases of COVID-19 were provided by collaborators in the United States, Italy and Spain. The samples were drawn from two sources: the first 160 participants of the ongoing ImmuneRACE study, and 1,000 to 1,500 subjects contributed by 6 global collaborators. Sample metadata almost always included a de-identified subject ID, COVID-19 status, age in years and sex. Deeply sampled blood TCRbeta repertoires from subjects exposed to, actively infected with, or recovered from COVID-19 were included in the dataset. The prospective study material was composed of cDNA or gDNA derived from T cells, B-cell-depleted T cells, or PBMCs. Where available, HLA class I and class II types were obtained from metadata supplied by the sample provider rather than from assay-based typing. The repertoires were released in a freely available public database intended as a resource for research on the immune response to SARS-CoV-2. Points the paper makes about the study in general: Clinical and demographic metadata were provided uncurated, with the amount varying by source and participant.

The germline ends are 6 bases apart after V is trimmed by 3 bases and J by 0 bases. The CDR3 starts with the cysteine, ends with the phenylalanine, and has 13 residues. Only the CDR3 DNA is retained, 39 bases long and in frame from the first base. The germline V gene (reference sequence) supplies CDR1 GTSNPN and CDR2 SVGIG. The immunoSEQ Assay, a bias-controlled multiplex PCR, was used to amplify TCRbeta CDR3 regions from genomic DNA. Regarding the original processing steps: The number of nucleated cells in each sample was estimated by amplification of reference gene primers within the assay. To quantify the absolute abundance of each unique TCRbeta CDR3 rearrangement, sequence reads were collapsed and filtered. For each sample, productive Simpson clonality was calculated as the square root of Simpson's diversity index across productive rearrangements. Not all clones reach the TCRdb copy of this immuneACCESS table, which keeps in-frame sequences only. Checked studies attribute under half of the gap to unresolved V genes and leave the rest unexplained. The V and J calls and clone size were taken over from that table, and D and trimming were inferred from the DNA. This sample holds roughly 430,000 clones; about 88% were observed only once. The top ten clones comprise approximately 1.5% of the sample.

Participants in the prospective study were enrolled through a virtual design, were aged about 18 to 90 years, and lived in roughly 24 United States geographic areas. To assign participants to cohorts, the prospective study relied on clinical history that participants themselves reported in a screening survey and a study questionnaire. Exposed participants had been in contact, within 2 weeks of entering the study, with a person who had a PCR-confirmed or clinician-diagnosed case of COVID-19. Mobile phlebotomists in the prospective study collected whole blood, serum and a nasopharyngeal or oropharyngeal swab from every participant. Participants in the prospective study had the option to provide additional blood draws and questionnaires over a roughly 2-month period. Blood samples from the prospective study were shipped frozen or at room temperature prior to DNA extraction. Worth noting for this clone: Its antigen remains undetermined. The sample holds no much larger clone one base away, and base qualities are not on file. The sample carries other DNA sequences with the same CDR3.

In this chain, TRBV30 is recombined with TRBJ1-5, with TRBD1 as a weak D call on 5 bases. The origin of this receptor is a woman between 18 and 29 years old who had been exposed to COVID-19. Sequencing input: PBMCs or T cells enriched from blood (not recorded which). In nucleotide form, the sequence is TGTGCCTGGAGCAGGGATAGCAATCAGCCCCAGCATTTT. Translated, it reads CAWSRDSNQPQHF.